The T cell receptor beta chain under discussion was sequenced for a study of PD-1 blockade in classical Hodgkin lymphoma. The overall study: Patients were dosed intravenously with nivolumab at 3 mg/kg every 2 weeks.

All patients experienced relapse after autologous stem cell transplantation, and brentuximab vedotin exposure was variable. The CDR3 runs to 15 residues. Germline CDR1 is MNHEY and CDR2 is SMNVEV (reference sequence). V shed 6 bases, J shed 2 bases, and the junction held 6 bases outside the gene matches. In regard to this clone: Its matching antigen is unknown.

Clones were sequenced by immunoSEQ multiplex PCR, and TCRdb holds only the in-frame ones, with some missing. The table shows about 6,600 clones, with about 86% occurring only once. Broader study findings: Lower baseline TCR diversity was reported for newly diagnosed patients than for healthy donors. CD4+ but not CD8+ TCR diversity rose significantly by C4D1.

Specimen: peripheral blood mononuclear cells (PBMCs), collected before the second cycle of nivolumab. This chain uses TRBV27 with TRBJ2-2; TRBD1 matches at 7 bases. This sequence originates from a human donor with classical Hodgkin lymphoma. CDR3 loop: CASRRGQINTGELFF. CDR3 nucleotide sequence: TGTGCCAGCAGGAGGGGACAGATCAACACCGGGGAGCTGTTTTTT.